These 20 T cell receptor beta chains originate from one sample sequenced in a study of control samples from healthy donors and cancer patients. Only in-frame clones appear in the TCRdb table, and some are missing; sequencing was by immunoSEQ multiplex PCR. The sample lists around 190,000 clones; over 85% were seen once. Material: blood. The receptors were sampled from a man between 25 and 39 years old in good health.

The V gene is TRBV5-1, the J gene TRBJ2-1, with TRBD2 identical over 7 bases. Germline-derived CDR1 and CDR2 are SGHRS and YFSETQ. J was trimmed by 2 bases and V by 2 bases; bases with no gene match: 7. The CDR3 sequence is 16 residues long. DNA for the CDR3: TGCGCCAGCAGCTTTGGTGGGAGGGCGACCTACAATGAGCAGTTCTTC. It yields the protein CASSFGGRATYNEQFF.

In DNA, the CDR3 is TGCGCCAGCAGTGAGTCTAGCACAGATACGCAGTATTTT. Its protein product is CASSESSTDTQYF. This rearrangement joins TRBV10-1 to TRBJ2-3; the D is unclear. The V and J ends lost 0 bases and 0 bases respectively, with 1 base between them. This CDR3 is 13 amino acids long. Germline V lookup: CDR1 WNHNN, CDR2 SYGVQD (reference sequence).

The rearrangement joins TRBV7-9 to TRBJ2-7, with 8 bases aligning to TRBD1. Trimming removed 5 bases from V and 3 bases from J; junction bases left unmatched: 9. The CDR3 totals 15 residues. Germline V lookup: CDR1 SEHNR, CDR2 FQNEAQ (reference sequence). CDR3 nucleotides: TGTGCCAGCAGCCCCCACCAGGGGGCGAGCTACGAGCAGTACTTC. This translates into CASSPHQGASYEQYF. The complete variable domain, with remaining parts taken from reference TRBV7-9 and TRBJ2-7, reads DTGVSQNPRHKITKRGQNVTFRCDPISEHNRLYWYRQTLGQGPEFLTYFQNEAQLEKSRLLSDRFSAERPKGSFSTLEIQRTEQGDSAMYLCASSPHQGASYEQYFGPGTRLTVT.

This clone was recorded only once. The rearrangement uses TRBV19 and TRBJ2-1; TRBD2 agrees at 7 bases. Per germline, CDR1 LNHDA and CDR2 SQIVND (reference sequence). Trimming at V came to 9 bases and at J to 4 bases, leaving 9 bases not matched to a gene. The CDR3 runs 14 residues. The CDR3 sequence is CASNKRDVYNEQFF. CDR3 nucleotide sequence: TGTGCCAGCAACAAGCGGGACGTGTACAATGAGCAGTTCTTC.

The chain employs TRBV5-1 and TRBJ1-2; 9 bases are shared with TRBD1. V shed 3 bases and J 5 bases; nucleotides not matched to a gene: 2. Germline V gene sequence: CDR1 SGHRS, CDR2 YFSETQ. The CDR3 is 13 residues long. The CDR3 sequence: CASSSGQGYGYTF. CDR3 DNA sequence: TGCGCCAGCAGCTCTGGACAGGGGTATGGCTACACCTTC.

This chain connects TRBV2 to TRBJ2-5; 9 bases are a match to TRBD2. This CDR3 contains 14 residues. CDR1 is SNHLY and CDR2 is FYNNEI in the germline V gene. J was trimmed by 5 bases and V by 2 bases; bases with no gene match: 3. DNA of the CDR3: TGTGCCAGCAGTGAAACTAGCGGGCGCGAGACCCAGTACTTC. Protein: CASSETSGRETQYF. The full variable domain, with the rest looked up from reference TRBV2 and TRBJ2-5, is EPEVTQTPSHQVTQMGQEVILRCVPISNHLYFYWYRQILGQKVEFLVSFYNNEISEKSEIFDDQFSVERPDGSNFTLKIRSTKLEDSAMYFCASSETSGRETQYFGPGTRLLVL.

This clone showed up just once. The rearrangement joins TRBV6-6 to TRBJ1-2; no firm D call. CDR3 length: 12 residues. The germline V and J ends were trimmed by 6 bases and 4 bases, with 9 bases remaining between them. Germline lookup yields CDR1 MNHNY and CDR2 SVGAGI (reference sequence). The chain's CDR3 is CASSATTYGYTF. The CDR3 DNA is TGTGCCAGCAGCGCGACAACCTATGGCTACACCTTC.

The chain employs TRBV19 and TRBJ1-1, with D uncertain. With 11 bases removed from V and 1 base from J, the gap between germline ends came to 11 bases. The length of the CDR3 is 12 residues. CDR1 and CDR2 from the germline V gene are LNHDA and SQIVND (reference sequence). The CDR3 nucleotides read TGTGCCTCGACTGTAGGGAACACTGAAGCTTTCTTT. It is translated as CASTVGNTEAFF.

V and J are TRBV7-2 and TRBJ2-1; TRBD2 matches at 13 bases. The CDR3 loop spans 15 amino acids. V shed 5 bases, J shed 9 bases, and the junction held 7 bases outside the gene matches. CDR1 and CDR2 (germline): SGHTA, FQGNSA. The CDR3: CASSNRTSGSGEQFF. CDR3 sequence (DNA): TGTGCCAGCAGCAATAGGACTAGCGGGAGCGGTGAGCAGTTCTTC.

DNA of the CDR3: TGTGCCAGCAGCCTCGGGACCGCCTACAATGAGCAGTTCTTC. Protein: CASSLGTAYNEQFF. The genes are TRBV3-1 (or the pseudogene TRBV3-2) and TRBJ2-1; D assignment may be TRBD1 or TRBD2 (5 bases each). From germline, CDR1 is LGHDT and CDR2 YNNKEL (reference sequence). This CDR3 has 14 residues. The germline V and J ends were trimmed by 4 bases and 2 bases, with 9 bases remaining between them.

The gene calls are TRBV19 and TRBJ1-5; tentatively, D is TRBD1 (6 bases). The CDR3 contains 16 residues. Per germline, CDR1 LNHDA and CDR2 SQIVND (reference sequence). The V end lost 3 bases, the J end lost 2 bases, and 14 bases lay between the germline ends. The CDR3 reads CASSMNSGGGNQPQHF. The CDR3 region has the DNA TGTGCCAGTAGTATGAATTCGGGGGGCGGCAATCAGCCCCAGCATTTT.

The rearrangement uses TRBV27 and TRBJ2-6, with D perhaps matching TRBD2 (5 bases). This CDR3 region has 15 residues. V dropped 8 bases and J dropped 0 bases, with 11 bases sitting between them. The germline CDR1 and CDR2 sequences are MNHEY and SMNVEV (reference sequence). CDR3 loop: CASSDFGSGANVLTF. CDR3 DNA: TGTGCCAGCTCGGACTTCGGCTCTGGGGCCAACGTCCTGACTTTC.

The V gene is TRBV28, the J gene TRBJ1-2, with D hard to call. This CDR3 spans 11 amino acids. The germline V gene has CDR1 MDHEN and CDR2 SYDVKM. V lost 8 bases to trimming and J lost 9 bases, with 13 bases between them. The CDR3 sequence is CASSGLLSYTF. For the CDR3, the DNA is TGTGCCAGCTCCGGCCTTCTTAGCTACACCTTC.

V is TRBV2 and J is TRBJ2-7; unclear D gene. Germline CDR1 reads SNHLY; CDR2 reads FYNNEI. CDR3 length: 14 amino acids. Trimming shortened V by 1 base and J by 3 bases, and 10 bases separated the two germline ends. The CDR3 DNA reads TGTGCCAGCAGTGAAGGTAGAACTTTCTACGAGCAGTACTTC. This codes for CASSEGRTFYEQYF.

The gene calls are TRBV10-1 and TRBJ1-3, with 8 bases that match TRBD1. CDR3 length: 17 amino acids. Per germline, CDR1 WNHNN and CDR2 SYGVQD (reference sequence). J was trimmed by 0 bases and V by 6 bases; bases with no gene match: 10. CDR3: CASRTWTGQDSGNTIYF. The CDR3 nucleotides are TGCGCCAGCAGAACTTGGACAGGGCAAGACTCTGGAAACACCATATATTTT.

The CDR3 DNA is TGTGCCTGGAGCGTCGGACCCAGTTACGAGCAGTACTTC. Protein sequence: CAWSVGPSYEQYF. This chain uses TRBV30 with TRBJ2-7; D gene uncertain. The CDR3 length is 13 residues. CDR1 is GTSNPN and CDR2 is SVGIG in the germline V gene (reference sequence). V lost 3 bases and J lost 4, with 13 bases in between.

The CDR3 here is CASTFDRNSYEQYF. DNA for the CDR3: TGTGCCAGCACTTTTGACAGAAACTCCTACGAGCAGTACTTC. This chain joins TRBV6-5 and TRBJ2-7; the D gene is possibly TRBD1 (5 bases). The germline V and J ends were trimmed by 7 bases and 0 bases, with 13 bases remaining between them. CDR3 length: 14 residues. Germline V lookup: CDR1 MNHEY, CDR2 SVGAGI.

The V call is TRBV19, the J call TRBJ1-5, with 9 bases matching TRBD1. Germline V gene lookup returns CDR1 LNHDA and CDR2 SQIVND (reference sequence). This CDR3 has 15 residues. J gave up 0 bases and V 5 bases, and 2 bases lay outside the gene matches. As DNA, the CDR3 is TGTGCCAGTAGTCCACAGGGGGCTAGCAATCAGCCCCAGCATTTT. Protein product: CASSPQGASNQPQHF.

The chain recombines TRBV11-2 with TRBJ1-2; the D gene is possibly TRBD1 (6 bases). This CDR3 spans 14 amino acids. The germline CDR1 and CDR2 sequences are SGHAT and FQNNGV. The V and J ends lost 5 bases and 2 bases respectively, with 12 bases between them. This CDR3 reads CASSPRTVNYGYTF. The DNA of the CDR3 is TGTGCCAGCAGCCCGCGGACAGTCAACTATGGCTACACCTTC.

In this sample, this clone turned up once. The CDR3 sequence: CASSLARVSEQYF. DNA of the CDR3: TGTGCCAGCAGCTTGGCAAGGGTAAGCGAGCAGTACTTC. The V and J genes are TRBV5-8 and TRBJ2-7; D ambiguous. The V and J ends lost 0 bases and 6 bases respectively, with 10 bases between them. This CDR3 spans 13 amino acids. Germline CDR1 and CDR2: SGHTS and YDEGEE.